Each of the 23 T cell receptor beta chains below was sequenced from the same sample in a study of beta chain features in type 1 diabetes (dated by TCRdb to between 2017 and 2018). Antigens of these TCRs are unknown. The library was obtained by the immunoSEQ multiplex PCR assay. The entire amount of isolated RNA was reverse transcribed using the High Capacity cDNA Reverse Transcription Kit, so the sequenced TCRB transcripts were expressed ones. Here the immuneACCESS table is served through TCRdb, limited to in-frame sequences with V and J called. Missing clones are a known gap in these copies; in checked studies unresolved V genes cover under half, and the rest lacks a known reason. A total of about 170,000 clones appear in this sample, 7.8% of them only once. The ten largest clones capture approximately 0.85% of the sample. Results the study describes overall, beyond this receptor: A moderate but significant shortening of TCRB CDR3 length was observed in type 1 diabetes patients in all four CD4+ subsets.

The sequenced sample was central memory CD4+ T cells from blood. The origin of the receptors is a middle-aged woman with type 1 diabetes.

A few counts support this clone. The chain carries TRBV7-2 and TRBJ1-2; the match to TRBD1 covers 7 bases. The CDR3 spans 14 residues. Germline V gene sequence: CDR1 SGHTA, CDR2 FQGNSA. V shed 4 bases and J 8 bases; nucleotides not matched to a gene: 10. CDR3 in DNA: TGTGCCAGCAGCTGGGCCGACAGGGAACGCGGCTACACCTTC. It yields the protein CASSWADRERGYTF.

This clone has more than one count but fewer than ten. The V call is TRBV21-1, the J call TRBJ2-5; the tabulated D call, TRBD1, remains unverified against the DNA. TRBV21-1 is shown as a pseudogene. The CDR3 spans 13 residues. CDR3 nucleotide sequence: TGTGCCAGCAGCAAAGGGGGCAAAGAGACCCAGTACTTC. Translation gives CASSKGGKETQYF.

CDR3 protein: CASWTSESSYNEQFF. The CDR3, as DNA: TGTGCCTCCTGGACTAGCGAGTCCTCCTACAATGAGCAGTTCTTC. V and J are TRBV30 and TRBJ2-1; 9 positions agree with TRBD2. This CDR3 comprises 15 residues. The ends lost 7 bases at V and 0 bases at J; junction bases unmatched: 7. Germline CDR1 GTSNPN, CDR2 SVGIG (reference sequence).

This clone was counted only a few times. This chain joins TRBV7-3 and TRBJ2-5, with unresolved D. Between the trimmed V and J ends, which lost 5 bases and 2 bases, there was a span of 9 bases. Germline assignment: CDR1 SGHTA and CDR2 FQGTGA. The CDR3 totals 13 residues. CDR3: CASSPGLQETQYF. The CDR3, as DNA: TGTGCCAGCAGCCCCGGTCTTCAAGAGACCCAGTACTTC.

The V gene is TRBV11-2, the J gene TRBJ1-2, with a possible D match to TRBD1 (5 bases). The V end was cut by 6 bases, the J end by 4 bases, with 15 bases between. This CDR3 has 14 amino acids. CDR1 and CDR2 from the germline V gene are SGHAT and FQNNGV. In DNA form, the CDR3 reads TGTGCCAGCAGTTATACTCAGGACACCTATGGCTACACCTTC. Its translation: CASSYTQDTYGYTF.

The chain links TRBV5-6 to TRBJ1-1; TRBD1 matches at 9 bases. Germline loops: CDR1 SGHDT, CDR2 YYEEEE. After removal of 3 bases from V and 4 bases from J, the junction contained 7 bases not matched to a gene. The CDR3 runs to 15 residues. The CDR3 is CASSSGTGLATEAFF. As DNA, the CDR3 is TGTGCCAGCAGCTCCGGGACAGGGTTGGCCACTGAAGCTTTCTTT.

The chain links TRBV18 to TRBJ2-7; weak D call: TRBD1 (6 bases). The V gene lost 0 bases and the J gene lost 4 bases, with 13 bases spanning the gap. CDR1 is KGHSH and CDR2 is LQKENI in the germline V gene. CDR3 size: 15 residues. In nucleotides, the CDR3 is TGTGCCAGCTCACCACCGGGGGCGGCTCTTTACGAGCAGTACTTC. It encodes CASSPPGAALYEQYF.

This clone was seen more than once but under ten times. V usage is TRBV18 and J usage is TRBJ2-7; 9 nucleotides agree with TRBD1. CDR3 length: 15 amino acids. Germline V gene lookup returns CDR1 KGHSH and CDR2 LQKENI. V trimming: 6 bases; J trimming: 1 base; junction bases outside the gene matches: 7. The CDR3: CASSEGTGSSYEQYF. For the CDR3, the DNA is TGTGCCAGCTCCGAGGGGACAGGGTCGTCCTACGAGCAGTACTTC.

The chain combines TRBV30 with TRBJ2-3; TRBD1 agrees at 8 bases. The CDR3 has 13 residues. Germline V lookup: CDR1 GTSNPN, CDR2 SVGIG (reference sequence). V shed 4 bases, J shed 8 bases, and the junction held 8 bases outside the gene matches. As DNA, the CDR3 is TGTGCCTGGAACCAAGGGACAGGCGGTACGCAGTATTTT. Residues: CAWNQGTGGTQYF.

The V call is TRBV7-4, the J call TRBJ2-5, with D perhaps TRBD2 (5 bases). Per germline, CDR1 SGHVT and CDR2 SQSDAQ. V dropped 7 bases and J dropped 4 bases, with 16 bases sitting between them. This CDR3 is 14 amino acids long. Here the CDR3 reads CASNKAVAGETQYF. As DNA, the CDR3 is TGTGCCAGCAACAAAGCGGTTGCGGGAGAGACCCAGTACTTC.

The chain couples TRBV11-2 to TRBJ2-3; D is unclear. V dropped 1 base and J dropped 4 bases, with 9 bases sitting between them. This CDR3 contains 14 residues. Germline assignment: CDR1 SGHAT and CDR2 FQNNGV. The CDR3 DNA reads TGTGCCAGCAGCTTAGTTCGGTTTTCAGATACGCAGTATTTT. It codes for CASSLVRFSDTQYF.

The chain employs TRBV11-2 and TRBJ2-7, with 7 bases identical to TRBD1. In germline, CDR1 is SGHAT, CDR2 FQNNGV. The CDR3 length is 14 residues. The V segment lost 5 bases and the J segment 5 bases; nucleotides outside the gene matches: 9. CDR3 loop: CASSPERQGHEQYF. The CDR3 nucleotides are TGTGCCAGCAGCCCAGAGAGACAGGGCCACGAGCAGTACTTC. Combining the CDR3 with reference TRBV11-2 and TRBJ2-7 gives the whole variable domain EAGVAQSPRYKIIEKRQSVAFWCNPISGHATLYWYQQILGQGPKLLIQFQNNGVVDDSQLPKDRFSAERLKGVDSTLKIQPAKLEDSAVYLCASSPERQGHEQYFGPGTRLTVT.

J is TRBJ1-2 and V is TRBV5-4; 8 bases line up with TRBD1. Looked up from germline, CDR1 is SGHNT and CDR2 is YYREEE (reference sequence). V shed 3 bases, J shed 4 bases, and the junction held 8 bases outside the gene matches. CDR3 length equals 15 residues. The CDR3 loop reads CASSSPAGGRYGYTF. The DNA for the CDR3 is TGTGCCAGCAGCTCACCGGCAGGGGGCCGCTATGGCTACACCTTC.

As DNA, the CDR3 is TGCGCCAGCAAGTCGACAACTAACACCGGGGAGCTGTTTTTT. It encodes CASKSTTNTGELFF. The rearrangement links TRBV5-1 to TRBJ2-2; D is undetermined. Trimming removed 6 bases from V and 2 bases from J, with 11 bases in between. CDR1 is SGHRS and CDR2 is YFSETQ in the germline V gene. The CDR3 covers 14 residues.

V and J are TRBV11-1 and TRBJ2-1; 11 bases agree with TRBD2. Germline V gene sequence: CDR1 SGHAT, CDR2 FQDESV (reference sequence). V lost 0 bases, J lost 5 bases, and 9 bases stayed unmatched. The CDR3 is 18 residues long. The CDR3 DNA reads TGTGCCAGCAGCTTAGCGGGGGCTAGCGGGGGGACAAACAATGAGCAGTTCTTC. Residues: CASSLAGASGGTNNEQFF.

The rearrangement joins TRBV9 to TRBJ1-1; tentatively, D is TRBD1 (6 bases). Trimming cost V 5 bases and J 3 bases, with 11 bases left between them. Germline values: CDR1 SGDLS, CDR2 YYNGEE. The CDR3 totals 13 residues. The CDR3 loop is CASSTQGHTEAFF. For the CDR3, the DNA is TGTGCCAGCAGTACACAGGGACACACTGAAGCTTTCTTT.

This clone has just a few counts. The V call is TRBV5-1, the J call TRBJ1-1; no definite D call. CDR3 length: 14 residues. V lost 0 bases, J lost 2 bases, and 8 bases lay in between. Per the germline V gene, CDR1 is SGHRS and CDR2 is YFSETQ. In DNA, the CDR3 is TGCGCCAGCAGCTTGGCTGTTAGCAACACTGAAGCTTTCTTT. Translating gives CASSLAVSNTEAFF.

The V gene is TRBV7-3, the J gene TRBJ2-2; 11 bases fit TRBD2. Germline assignment: CDR1 SGHTA and CDR2 FQGTGA. Unmatched junction bases numbered 3, after V lost 4 bases and J lost 5 bases. This CDR3 is 15 amino acids long. The CDR3 nucleotides read TGTGCCAGCAGCTCACTAGCGGGAGTTACCGGGGAGCTGTTTTTT. Its translation is CASSSLAGVTGELFF. The full variable domain, in which reference TRBV7-3 and TRBJ2-2 provide the parts outside the CDR3, is GAGVSQTPSNKVTEKGKYVELRCDPISGHTALYWYRQSLGQGPEFLIYFQGTGAADDSGLPNDRFFAVRPEGSVSTLKIQRTERGDSAVYLCASSSLAGVTGELFFGEGSRLTVL.

This chain connects TRBV28 to TRBJ2-7; 9 bases match TRBD1. The length of the CDR3 is 15 residues. Germline values: CDR1 MDHEN, CDR2 SYDVKM. J lost 3 bases, V lost 6 bases, and 9 bases had no gene match. CDR3 DNA: TGTGCCAGCAGCCGTTATACAGGGGGCAGCTACGAGCAGTACTTC. This sequence encodes CASSRYTGGSYEQYF.

The chain employs TRBV4-3 and TRBJ2-2, with D tentatively TRBD1 (7 bases). Trimming took 4 bases from V and 5 from J, leaving 17 bases between them. This CDR3 has 16 residues. Germline-derived CDR1 and CDR2 are LGHNA and YSLEER. Written as DNA, the CDR3 is TGCGCCAGCAGCCGCGGGGCAGGGGGTACTACCGGGGAGCTGTTTTTT. Protein: CASSRGAGGTTGELFF.

The V call is TRBV2, the J call TRBJ2-7; D perhaps matches TRBD1 (5 bases). The germline CDR1 and CDR2 sequences are SNHLY and FYNNEI. Trimming stripped 6 bases from V and 3 bases from J, with 15 bases between. The CDR3 has 14 residues. The CDR3 loop is CASREIDSRYEQYF. The CDR3 DNA is TGTGCCAGCAGGGAGATCGACAGCCGCTACGAGCAGTACTTC.

In this sample, this clone turned up many times. The chain recombines TRBV4-2 with TRBJ2-1, with D possibly being TRBD1 (5 bases). The V gene's germline CDR1 is LGHNA and CDR2 YNFKEQ. Trimming took 4 bases from V and 7 from J, leaving 8 bases between them. The CDR3 spans 12 residues. CDR3 DNA: TGTGCCAGCAGCCTCGACAGTAATGAGCAGTTCTTC. Translating it yields CASSLDSNEQFF.

The genes are TRBV29-1 and TRBJ2-1; 7 bases are shared with TRBD2. The V and J ends lost 5 bases and 7 bases, in that order; junction bases with no gene match: 11. The CDR3 is 14 amino acids. CDR1 is SQVTM and CDR2 is ANQGSEA in the germline V gene. Here the CDR3 DNA reads TGCAGCGTTTCCCCTAGACTAGCAAGGAATGAGCAGTTCTTC. It codes for CSVSPRLARNEQFF.